A single T cell receptor (beta chain) is shown here with its context. The specificity of this receptor is unknown. There are no base qualities to consult, and no much larger clone falls within one base. Libraries were built with the immunoSEQ multiplex PCR assay. A mixture of 60 forward primers for TCR Vbeta segments and 13 reverse primers for TCR Jbeta segments was used in the multiplex PCR. Amplification of the CDR3 region of rearranged TCR beta genes was performed with a multiplex PCR assay on genomic DNA. The amplified TCR beta libraries were sequenced on the Illumina HiSeq System as 87-base-pair reads. From the authors' description of their analysis: Across the 670 or so repertoires, a later analysis counted around 80 million unique TCR beta chains, 9 million to 14 million of which were shared by at least two donors. To remove PCR and sequencing errors, raw reads were error-corrected and collapsed into unique sequences using a nearest-neighbor algorithm that merged closely related sequences. To assign V, D and J gene segments, CDR3 sequences were aligned to IMGT reference sequences. For a sequence to be retained, at least a six-nucleotide match to both a V gene segment and a J gene segment was required. A rearrangement counted as productive if the CDR3 had no stop codons and remained in frame with V and J, and every other rearrangement counted as non-productive. CDR3 was defined according to IMGT convention as the region running from the second conserved V-encoded cysteine to the conserved J-encoded phenylalanine. The earlier analysis of about 500 of the donors excluded sequences that lacked an unambiguous match to a single V gene segment. In an earlier analysis of some 590 of the donors, V segments were called functional above 56.7% productive rearrangements and were called segregating when the between-donor standard deviation exceeded 5%. A statistical classification framework was built to diagnose cytomegalovirus status from the catalog of TCR beta chain sequences. In a later analysis, TCR nucleotide sequences were compared against IMGT/GENE-DB human TR gene sequences so that V and J genes could be assigned. A later analysis assigned CDR3 sequences and most-parsimonious VDJ recombination scenarios with the TCRdist pipeline. A later analysis defined each TCR beta chain by its CDR3 amino acid sequence plus V-gene family, and excluded reads lacking a unique V-gene family. A later analysis removed 592 highly shared, low-generation-probability nucleotide sequences to deal with suspected cross-contamination and a sequencing artifact. In a later analysis, a clonal expansion index for each public chain was calculated from normalized within-repertoire ranks of inferred template counts. In a later analysis, generation probabilities were computed with a VDJ recombination model fitted to out-of-frame rearrangements, and the resulting probabilities were checked against IGoR. In a later analysis, TCR-TCR, TCR-HLA and TCR-CMV co-occurrence was scored with hypergeometric tests, and a repertoire-size bias correction was applied to TCR pairs. To estimate false discovery rates, a later analysis permuted the HLA or CMV assignments 20 times. In a later analysis, co-occurring TCRs were grouped with DBSCAN, and TCRdist sequence similarity was added when clustering was performed within HLA-allele-positive subsets. Repertoires with fewer than 30,000 or more than 120,000 public chains were left out of co-occurrence clustering, as were about 5 repertoires with anomalous nucleotide sharing. Entries here come from immuneACCESS through TCRdb and include only in-frame sequences with V and J called. Some clones fail to appear in such tables; in the studies checked, an unresolved V gene covers under half of the shortfall, and the cause of the remainder is unknown. V, J and clone size were drawn from that table, and D and trimming were deduced from the DNA. The sample table contains approximately 220,000 clones; only one count was recorded for around four fifths of them. About 0.77% of the sample rests with the top ten.

The data originate from a study of cytomegalovirus exposure and HLA in healthy donors (dated 2017 in TCRdb). Broadly, across the study: An earlier analysis of 587 of the donors reported 276 Gb of sequence data and some 110 million unique TCR beta sequences obtained from some 200 million T cells. A later analysis re-analyzed previously published TCR beta repertoires from several hundred donors and added high-resolution HLA genotyping to study TCR occurrence patterns. Typing coverage varied by locus: about 629-630 donors for A, B, C, DRB1 and DQB1; roughly 520 for DQA1; more than 600 for DPA1; roughly 450 for DPB1. An earlier analysis of 587 of the donors used high-throughput TCR beta sequencing to judge whether each TCR beta V gene segment behaved as functional or pseudogenic. About 300 gigabases of sequencing data and 78 million or so unique TCR sequences were included in an early release covering 550 to 800 HLA-typed donors. High-throughput TCR immunosequencing, statistical association of individual TCRs with disease status, and machine learning were combined to predict cytomegalovirus infection status. Roughly five DR-DQ haplotypes were handled as single units for association and clustering, since linkage in the cohort was strong. In addition to the first cohort of roughly 700 subjects, a separate validation cohort of about 120 different subjects was used. Alongside the repertoire data, information on donor age, sex, ethnicity and CMV serostatus was compiled. Rather than using new phenotypic data, the later analysis identified candidate immune exposures from TCR beta sequences and from how often those sequences occurred across donors. HLA typing covered class I and class II loci at four-digit resolution. The T cell repertoires of about 700 subjects were profiled by immunosequencing and related to cytomegalovirus serostatus. In a later genetic analysis, genome-wide SNP genotypes for about three fifths of the roughly 670 donors were used, and that subset was treated as a discovery cohort. The study aimed to test whether cataloging public T cell receptors could reveal signatures of past pathogen exposure. Among the approximately 400 genotyped donors, roughly 80% belonged to the genetic ancestry cluster associated with self-reported Caucasian donors. Among some 400 genotyped donors of the cohort, an average of roughly 230,000 unique TCR beta nucleotide sequences was sequenced per donor, of which roughly 18% were non-productive. All discovery cohort repertoires had been generated on a single sequencing platform. Overall study outcomes, separate from this receptor: According to a later analysis, most CMV-associated TCR beta chains appeared to be HLA-restricted, and the HLA associations seemed to be driven largely by CMV exposure. The study gave a list of roughly 150 TCR beta chains associated with cytomegalovirus. A later genetic analysis associated a missense DCLRE1C variant with V-gene and J-gene trimming of TCR beta chains, and an independent cohort replicated the association. The sequencing pipeline was judged likely to have produced a cluster of highly shared sequence variants as a technical artifact. Three of the identified cytomegalovirus-associated TCR beta chains were confirmed in vitro to be specific for cytomegalovirus antigens. Linkage disequilibrium might explain the correlated functional status among segregating V segments, but an unknown experimental factor could not be excluded. A later analysis associated 15,000 to 20,000 TCR beta sequences with specific HLA alleles at a false discovery rate of 0.05. The classifier was reported to diagnose cytomegalovirus status with high specificity and sensitivity in both the original and validation cohorts. CMV serostatus was the only immune exposure information available for the cohort. A further reported finding was that TCR beta sequences accurately predicted the HLA-A and HLA-B alleles for most subjects in the first cohort. Several of the top co-occurrence clusters appeared to be linked to parvovirus B19, influenza, CMV and Epstein-Barr virus, according to a later analysis. When HLA alleles, especially DR and DQ, strongly co-occurred, attributing TCR associations to individual alleles was difficult. In this cohort, only TCR beta chains were sequenced, and detectable features were limited by the absence of alpha or paired-chain data. HLA typing was unavailable for some donors at each locus, so association tests used only the typed subset. In a later analysis, the rate of TCR association differed among HLA loci, with DRB1 alleles having the most associated TCRs and HLA-C alleles having the fewest. Compared with the approximately 710-donor mean, donors in an Asian-associated ancestry cluster had fewer N-insertions in productive TCRs, according to a later genetic analysis. The earlier analysis of nearly 600 of the donors excluded around 17 rarely observed V segments, including chromosome 9 orphons, because counts were too low. The authors suggested that the approach could potentially be generalized to other disease states and immunological phenotypes. A later analysis found that HLA-associated TCR beta chains were more clonally expanded and had lower generation probabilities than equally common non-associated chains. An earlier analysis of around 500 of the donors showed that most TCR beta V segments appeared in productive rearrangements either about 87% or about 30% of the time, which broadly matched IMGT annotations. Roughly uniform sequencing depth across donors was assumed in presence/absence analyses, although this assumption may not hold. Most TCR sequences were seen in very few donors, while some public TCRs were found in many individuals.

In total, about 650 healthy bone marrow donors made up the cohort. Cohort members were all nominally healthy when sampled, although unrecorded immune exposures were likely present. The donor tested CMV seronegative, placing the donor among the roughly 350 seronegative members of the cohort. Every donor gave a peripheral blood sample, and the peripheral blood mononuclear cells from that sample were used for TCR beta sequencing. Genomic DNA extraction from the blood cell samples was performed with the Qiagen DNeasy Blood Extraction Kit. This TCR derives from a boy aged 2 to 10 in good health and CMV-seronegative. Sequencing was carried out using PBMCs.

The DNA reads as follows: TGTGCCAGTAGTGCACAGGGGGCATACACTGAAGCTTTCTTT. Its translation reads: CASSAQGAYTEAFF. This receptor chain uses TRBV19 and TRBJ1-1; 9 junctional bases match TRBD1. The CDR3 sequence holds 14 residues, the cysteine and phenylalanine included. Only the CDR3 portion is preserved as DNA: 42 bases, with reading frame beginning at the first base. Taken from the germline V gene (reference sequence), the CDR1 and CDR2 loops are LNHDA and SQIVND. V ends up 5 bases short and J 3 bases short, with an unmatched junction base count of 4.